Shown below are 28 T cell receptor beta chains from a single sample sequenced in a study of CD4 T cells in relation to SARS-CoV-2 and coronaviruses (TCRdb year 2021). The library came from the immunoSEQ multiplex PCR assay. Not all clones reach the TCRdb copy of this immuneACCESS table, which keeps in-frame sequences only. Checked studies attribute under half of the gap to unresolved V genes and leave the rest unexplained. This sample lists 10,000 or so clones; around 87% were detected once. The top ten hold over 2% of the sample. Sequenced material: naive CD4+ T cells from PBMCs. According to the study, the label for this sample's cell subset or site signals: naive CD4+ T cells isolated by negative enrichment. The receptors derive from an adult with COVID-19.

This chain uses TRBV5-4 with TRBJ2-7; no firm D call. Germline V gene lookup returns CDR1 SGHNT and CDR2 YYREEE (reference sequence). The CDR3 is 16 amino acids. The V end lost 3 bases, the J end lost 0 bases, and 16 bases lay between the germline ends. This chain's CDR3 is CASSSAASSSSYEQYF. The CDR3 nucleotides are TGTGCCAGCAGCTCCGCAGCGTCGAGTAGCTCCTACGAGCAGTACTTC.

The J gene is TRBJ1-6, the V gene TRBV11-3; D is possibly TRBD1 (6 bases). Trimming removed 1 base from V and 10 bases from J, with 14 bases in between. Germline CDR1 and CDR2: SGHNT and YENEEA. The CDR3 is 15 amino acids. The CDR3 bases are TGTGCCAGCAGCTTAGGCTGGGGGCAAGACTCACCCCTCCACTTT. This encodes CASSLGWGQDSPLHF.

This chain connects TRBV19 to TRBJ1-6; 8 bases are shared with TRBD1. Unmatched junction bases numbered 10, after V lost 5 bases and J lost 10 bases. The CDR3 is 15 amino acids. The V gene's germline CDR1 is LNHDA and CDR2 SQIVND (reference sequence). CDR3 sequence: CASSYVGQGGSPLHF. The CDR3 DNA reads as TGTGCCAGTAGTTACGTCGGACAGGGCGGATCACCCCTCCACTTT.

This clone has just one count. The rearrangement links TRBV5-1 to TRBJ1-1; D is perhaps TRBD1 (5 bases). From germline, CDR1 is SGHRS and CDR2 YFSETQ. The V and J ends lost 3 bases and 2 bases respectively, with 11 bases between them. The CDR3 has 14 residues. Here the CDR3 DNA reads TGCGCCAGCAGCTACCCGGGGCCCAACACTGAAGCTTTCTTT. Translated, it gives CASSYPGPNTEAFF.

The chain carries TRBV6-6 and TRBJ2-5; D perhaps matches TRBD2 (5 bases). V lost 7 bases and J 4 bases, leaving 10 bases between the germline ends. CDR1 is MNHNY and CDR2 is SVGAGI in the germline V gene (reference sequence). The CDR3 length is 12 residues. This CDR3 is CASKLRGETQYF. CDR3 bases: TGTGCCAGCAAGCTTCGGGGAGAGACCCAGTACTTC.

CDR3 amino acids: CASSFGVGEAFF. CDR3 nucleotides: TGTGCCAGCAGCTTTGGGGTGGGTGAAGCTTTCTTT. The chain has TRBV11-3 and TRBJ1-1; D not certain. Trimming cost V 3 bases and J 7 bases, with 9 bases left between them. Germline lookup yields CDR1 SGHNT and CDR2 YENEEA. This CDR3 spans 12 amino acids.

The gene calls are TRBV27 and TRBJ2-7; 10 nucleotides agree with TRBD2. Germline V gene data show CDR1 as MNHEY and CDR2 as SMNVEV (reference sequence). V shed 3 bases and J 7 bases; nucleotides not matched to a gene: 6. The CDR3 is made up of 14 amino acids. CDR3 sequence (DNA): TGTGCCAGCAGTTTCAGCGGGGGGGCCCTTGAGCAGTACTTC. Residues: CASSFSGGALEQYF.

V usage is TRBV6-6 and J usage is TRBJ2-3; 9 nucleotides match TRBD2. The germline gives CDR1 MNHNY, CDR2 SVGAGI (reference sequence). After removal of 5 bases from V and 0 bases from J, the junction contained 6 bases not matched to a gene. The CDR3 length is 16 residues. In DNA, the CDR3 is TGTGCCAGCAGTATTCCGCGGGGGGGAAGCACAGATACGCAGTATTTT. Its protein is CASSIPRGGSTDTQYF.

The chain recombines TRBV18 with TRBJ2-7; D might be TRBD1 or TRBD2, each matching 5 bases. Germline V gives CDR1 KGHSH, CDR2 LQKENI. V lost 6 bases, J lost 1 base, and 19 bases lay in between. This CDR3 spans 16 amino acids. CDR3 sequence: CASSRNRDPVSYEQYF. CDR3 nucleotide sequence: TGTGCCAGCTCTCGAAACCGGGACCCCGTTTCCTACGAGCAGTACTTC. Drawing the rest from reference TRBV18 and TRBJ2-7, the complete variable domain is NAGVMQNPRHLVRRRGQEARLRCSPMKGHSHVYWYRQLPEEGLKFMVYLQKENIIDESGMPKERFSAEFPKEGPSILRIQQVVRGDSAAYFCASSRNRDPVSYEQYFGPGTRLTVT.

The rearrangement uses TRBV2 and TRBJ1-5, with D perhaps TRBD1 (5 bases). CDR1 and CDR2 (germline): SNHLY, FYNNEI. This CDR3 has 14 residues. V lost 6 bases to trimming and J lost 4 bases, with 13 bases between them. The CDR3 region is CASSPDIGNQPQHF. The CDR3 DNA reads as TGTGCCAGCAGCCCGGACATAGGTAATCAGCCCCAGCATTTT.

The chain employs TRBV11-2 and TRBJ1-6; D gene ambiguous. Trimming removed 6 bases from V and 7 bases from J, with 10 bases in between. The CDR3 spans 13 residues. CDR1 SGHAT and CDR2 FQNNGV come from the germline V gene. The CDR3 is CASRDSGNSPLHF. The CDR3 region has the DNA TGTGCCAGCAGGGACTCGGGGAATTCACCCCTCCACTTT.

CDR3 region: CASSLGTDYGYTF. The CDR3 bases are TGCGCCAGCAGCCTCGGGACCGACTATGGCTACACCTTC. The chain carries TRBV5-1 and TRBJ1-2; possibly TRBD1 for D (5 bases). CDR1 is SGHRS and CDR2 is YFSETQ in the germline V gene. CDR3 length: 13 amino acids. Trimming cost V 4 bases and J 3 bases, with 10 bases left between them.

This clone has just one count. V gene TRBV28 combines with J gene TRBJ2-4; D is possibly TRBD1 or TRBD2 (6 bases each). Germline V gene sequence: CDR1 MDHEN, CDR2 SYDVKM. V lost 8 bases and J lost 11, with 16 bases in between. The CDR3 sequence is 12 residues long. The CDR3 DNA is TGTGCCAGCCAGGGGACTCCAGGGGTTCAGTACTTC. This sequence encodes CASQGTPGVQYF.

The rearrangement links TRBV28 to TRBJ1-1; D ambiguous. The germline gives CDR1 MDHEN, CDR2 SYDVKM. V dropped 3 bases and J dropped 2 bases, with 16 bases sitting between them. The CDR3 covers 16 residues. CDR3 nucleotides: TGTGCCAGCAGTTTGGTTGGAAGAAACCGAAACACTGAAGCTTTCTTT. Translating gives CASSLVGRNRNTEAFF.

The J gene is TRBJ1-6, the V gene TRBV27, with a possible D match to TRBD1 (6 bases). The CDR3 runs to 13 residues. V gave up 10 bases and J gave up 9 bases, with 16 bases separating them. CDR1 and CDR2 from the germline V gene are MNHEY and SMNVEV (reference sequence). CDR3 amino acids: CATQGQGISPLHF. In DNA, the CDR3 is TGTGCCACCCAAGGGCAGGGGATTTCACCCCTCCACTTT.

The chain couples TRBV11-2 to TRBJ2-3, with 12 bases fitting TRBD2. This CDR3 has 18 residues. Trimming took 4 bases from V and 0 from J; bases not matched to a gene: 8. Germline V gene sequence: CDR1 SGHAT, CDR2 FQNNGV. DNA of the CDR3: TGTGCCAGCAGCTCCCGACTAGCGGGGGCCACGAGCACAGATACGCAGTATTTT. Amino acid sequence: CASSSRLAGATSTDTQYF.

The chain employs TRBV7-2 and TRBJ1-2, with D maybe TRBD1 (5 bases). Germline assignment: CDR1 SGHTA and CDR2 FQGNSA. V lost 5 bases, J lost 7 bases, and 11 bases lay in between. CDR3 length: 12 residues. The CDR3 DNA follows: TGTGCCAGCAGCAACCCAGGGACTGGCTACACCTTC. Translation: CASSNPGTGYTF.

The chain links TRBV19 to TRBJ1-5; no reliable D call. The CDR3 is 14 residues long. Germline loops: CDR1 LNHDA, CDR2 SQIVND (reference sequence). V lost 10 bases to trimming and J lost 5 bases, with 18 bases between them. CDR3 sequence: CATLSRASHQPQHF. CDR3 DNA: TGTGCCACCCTTTCGCGGGCGTCGCATCAGCCCCAGCATTTT.

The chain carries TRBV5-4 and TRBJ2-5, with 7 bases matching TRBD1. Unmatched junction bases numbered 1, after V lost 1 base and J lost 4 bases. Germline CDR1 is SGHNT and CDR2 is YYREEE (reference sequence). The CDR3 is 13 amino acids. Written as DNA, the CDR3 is TGTGCCAGCAGCTTGAAGGGGGCAGAGACCCAGTACTTC. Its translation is CASSLKGAETQYF.

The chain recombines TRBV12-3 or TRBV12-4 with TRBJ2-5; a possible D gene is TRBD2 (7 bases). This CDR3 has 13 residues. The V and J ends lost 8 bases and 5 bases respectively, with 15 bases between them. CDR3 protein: CASGAGRGETQYF. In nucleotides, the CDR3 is TGTGCCAGCGGGGCGGGGAGGGGGGAGACCCAGTACTTC.

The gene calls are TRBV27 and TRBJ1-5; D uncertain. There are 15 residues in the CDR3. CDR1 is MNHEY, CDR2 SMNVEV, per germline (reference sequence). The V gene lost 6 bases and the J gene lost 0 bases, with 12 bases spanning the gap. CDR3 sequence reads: CASRSGIISNQPQHF. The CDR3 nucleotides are TGTGCCAGCAGATCCGGAATAATTAGCAATCAGCCCCAGCATTTT.

CDR3 nucleotide sequence: TGTGCCAGCAGCTTTACTAGCGGGGGGTTAGCCAAAAACATTCAGTACTTC. Translated, it gives CASSFTSGGLAKNIQYF. This chain connects TRBV5-6 to TRBJ2-4; 12 bases are a match to TRBD2. This CDR3 contains 17 residues. Germline values: CDR1 SGHDT, CDR2 YYEEEE. V dropped 2 bases and J dropped 0; count of bases not matched to a gene: 3.

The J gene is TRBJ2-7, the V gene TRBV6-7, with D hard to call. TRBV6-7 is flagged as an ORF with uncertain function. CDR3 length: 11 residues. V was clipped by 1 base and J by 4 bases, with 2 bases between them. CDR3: CASSYLYEQYF. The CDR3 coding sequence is TGTGCCAGCAGTTACTTATACGAGCAGTACTTC.

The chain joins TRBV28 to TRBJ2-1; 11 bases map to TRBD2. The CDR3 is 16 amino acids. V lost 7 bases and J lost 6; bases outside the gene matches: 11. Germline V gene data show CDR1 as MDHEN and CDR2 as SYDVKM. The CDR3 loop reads CASTNAASGGINEQFF. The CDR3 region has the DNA TGTGCCAGCACTAACGCGGCTAGCGGGGGGATCAATGAGCAGTTCTTC. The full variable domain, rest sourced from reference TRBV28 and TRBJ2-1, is DVKVTQSSRYLVKRTGEKVFLECVQDMDHENMFWYRQDPGLGLRLIYFSYDVKMKEKGDIPEGYSVSREKKERFSLILESASTNQTSMYLCASTNAASGGINEQFFGPGTRLTVL.

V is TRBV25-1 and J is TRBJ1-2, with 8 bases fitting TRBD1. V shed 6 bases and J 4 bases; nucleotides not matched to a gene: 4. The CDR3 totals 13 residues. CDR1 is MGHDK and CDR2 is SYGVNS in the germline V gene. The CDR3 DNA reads TGTGCCAGCAGCCCAGGGGGCGCCTATGGCTACACCTTC. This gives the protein CASSPGGAYGYTF.

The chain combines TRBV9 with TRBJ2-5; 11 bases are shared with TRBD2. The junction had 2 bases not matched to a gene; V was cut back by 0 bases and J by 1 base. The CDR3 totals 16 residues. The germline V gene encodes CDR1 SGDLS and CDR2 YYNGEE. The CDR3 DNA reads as TGTGCCAGCAGCGTAGCCACTAGCGGGGGCCAAGAGACCCAGTACTTC. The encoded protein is CASSVATSGGQETQYF.

Here the CDR3 DNA reads TGCGCCAGCAGCCCCCACAACGGGGACAATGAGCAGTTCTTC. It translates to CASSPHNGDNEQFF. The chain recombines TRBV5-1 with TRBJ2-1; tentative D call: TRBD2 (5 bases). Per germline, CDR1 SGHRS and CDR2 YFSETQ. The germline V and J ends were trimmed by 4 bases and 5 bases, with 13 bases remaining between them. This CDR3 contains 14 residues. The full variable domain, with the rest looked up from reference TRBV5-1 and TRBJ2-1, is KAGVTQTPRYLIKTRGQQVTLSCSPISGHRSVSWYQQTPGQGLQFLFEYFSETQRNKGNFPGRFSGRQFSNSRSEMNVSTLELGDSALYLCASSPHNGDNEQFFGPGTRLTVL.

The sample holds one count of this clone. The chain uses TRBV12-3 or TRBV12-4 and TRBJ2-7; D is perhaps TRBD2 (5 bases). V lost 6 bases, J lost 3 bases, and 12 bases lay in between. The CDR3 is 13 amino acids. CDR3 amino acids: CASSRGPYYEQYF. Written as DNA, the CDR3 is TGTGCCAGCAGCCGAGGGCCATACTACGAGCAGTACTTC.